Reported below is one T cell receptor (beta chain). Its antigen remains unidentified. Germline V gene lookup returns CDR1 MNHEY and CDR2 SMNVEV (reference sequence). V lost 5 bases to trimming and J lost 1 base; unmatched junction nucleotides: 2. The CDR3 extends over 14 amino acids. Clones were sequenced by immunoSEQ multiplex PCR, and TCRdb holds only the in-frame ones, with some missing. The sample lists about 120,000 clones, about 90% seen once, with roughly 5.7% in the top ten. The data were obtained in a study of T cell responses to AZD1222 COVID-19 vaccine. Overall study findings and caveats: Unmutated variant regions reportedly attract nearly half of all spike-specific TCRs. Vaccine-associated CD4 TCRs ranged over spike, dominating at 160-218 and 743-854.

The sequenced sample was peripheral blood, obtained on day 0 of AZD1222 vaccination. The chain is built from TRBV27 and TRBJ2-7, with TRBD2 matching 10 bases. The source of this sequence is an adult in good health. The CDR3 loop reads CASSQLAGSYEQYF. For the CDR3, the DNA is TGTGCCAGCAGTCAACTAGCGGGGTCCTACGAGCAGTACTTC.